This T cell receptor beta chain was recorded in a study of CD8+CD57+ T cells in acquired aplastic anemia. Genomic DNA templated the TCR beta VDJ and CDR3 profiling. TCRdb fed the reads into MiXCR, producing one record per CDR3 protein. The sample consists of a few hundred thousand distinct CDR3 sequences, roughly 50% of them appearing once. Only patients with CD8+CD57+ cell expansion on flow cytometry were chosen for sequencing. The patients all had a severe acquired aplastic anemia diagnosis. Study-level findings and limits: Patients and controls shared twenty-nine CD8+ CDR3 sequences, which appeared highly expressed in patients and within their immunodominant clones.

A remark on this clonotype: Antigen specificity is unknown. This may be a read error: a much more frequent sequence differs by one nucleotide. This likely comes from a read error, as the CDR3 has no conserved phenylalanine or tryptophan at its end.

This TCR was sampled from a human donor with aplastic anemia. The sample was sorted CD4+, CD8+, or CD8+CD57+ T cells (not recorded which) from PBMCs.

In DNA form, the CDR3 reads TGTGCCACCCGTGGGGACCGGGACCGGAATGAAAAACTGTTTTTA. Its translation: CATRGDRDRNEKLFL. The rearrangement uses TRBV12-3 or TRBV12-4 and TRBJ1-4; D perhaps matches TRBD1 (5 bases). The CDR3 runs 15 residues. V shed 10 bases and J shed 5 bases, with 20 bases lying between them.